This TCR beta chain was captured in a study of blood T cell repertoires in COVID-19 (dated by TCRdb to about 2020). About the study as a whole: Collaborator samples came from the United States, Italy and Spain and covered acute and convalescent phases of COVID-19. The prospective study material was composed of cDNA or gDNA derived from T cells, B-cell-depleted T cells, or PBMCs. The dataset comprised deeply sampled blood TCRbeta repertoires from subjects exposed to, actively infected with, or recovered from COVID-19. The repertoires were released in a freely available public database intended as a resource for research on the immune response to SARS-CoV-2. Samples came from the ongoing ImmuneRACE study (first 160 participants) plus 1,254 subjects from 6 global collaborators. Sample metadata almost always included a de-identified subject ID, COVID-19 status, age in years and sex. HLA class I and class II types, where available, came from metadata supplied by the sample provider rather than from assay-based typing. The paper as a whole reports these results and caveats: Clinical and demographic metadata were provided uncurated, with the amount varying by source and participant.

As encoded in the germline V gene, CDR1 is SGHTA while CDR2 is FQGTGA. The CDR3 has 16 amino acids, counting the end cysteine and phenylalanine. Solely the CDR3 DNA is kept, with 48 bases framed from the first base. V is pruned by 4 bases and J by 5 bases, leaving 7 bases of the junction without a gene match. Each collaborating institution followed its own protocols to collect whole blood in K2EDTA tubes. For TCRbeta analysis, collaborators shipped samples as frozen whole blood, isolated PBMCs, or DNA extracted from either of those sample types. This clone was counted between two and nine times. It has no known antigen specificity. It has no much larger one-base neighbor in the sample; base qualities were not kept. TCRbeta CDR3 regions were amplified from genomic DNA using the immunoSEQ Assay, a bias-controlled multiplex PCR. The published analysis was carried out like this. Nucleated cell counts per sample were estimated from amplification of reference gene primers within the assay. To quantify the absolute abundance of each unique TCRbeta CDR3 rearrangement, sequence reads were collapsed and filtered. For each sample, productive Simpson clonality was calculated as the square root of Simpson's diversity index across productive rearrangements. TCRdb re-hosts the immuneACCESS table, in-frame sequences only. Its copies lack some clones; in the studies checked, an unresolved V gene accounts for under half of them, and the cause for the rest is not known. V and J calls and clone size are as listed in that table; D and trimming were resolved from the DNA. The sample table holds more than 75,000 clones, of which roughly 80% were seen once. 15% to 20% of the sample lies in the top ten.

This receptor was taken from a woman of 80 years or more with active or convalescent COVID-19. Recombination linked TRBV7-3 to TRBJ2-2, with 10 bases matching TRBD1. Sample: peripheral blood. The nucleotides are TGTGCCAGCAGCTCCGCCGGGACAGGGGTTACCGGGGAGCTGTTTTTT. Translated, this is CASSSAGTGVTGELFF.